This T cell receptor beta chain originates from a study of blood T cell repertoires in COVID-19. The data were produced by immunoSEQ multiplex PCR, yet TCRdb's version contains in-frame clones alone and is incomplete. The repertoire holds approximately 140,000 clones, with about 83% as singletons. Material: peripheral blood. The receptor was derived from a woman aged 40 to 55 with acute or convalescent COVID-19.

Here the CDR3 DNA reads TGTGCCATCAAGCCGGCAGGGCCCAATTCACCCCTCCACTTT. Translation gives CAIKPAGPNSPLHF. The J gene is TRBJ1-6, the V gene TRBV10-3; D is possibly TRBD1 (5 bases). The germline V and J ends were trimmed by 7 bases and 7 bases, with 14 bases remaining between them. The CDR3 covers 14 residues. Germline V gives CDR1 ENHRY, CDR2 SYGVKD.